The TCR beta chain under discussion was sequenced for a study of cytomegalovirus exposure and HLA in healthy donors. Study-wide results and limits: Per a later analysis, 15,000 to 20,000 TCR beta sequences showed association with HLA alleles at 0.05 false discovery rate.

Primers for the PCR totalled 60 Vbeta and 13 Jbeta. Authors' data handling: Among the unique TCR beta chains that a later analysis counted, about 85 million in all, 10 million to 13 million were shared. Repertoires were generated with immunoSEQ multiplex PCR, while TCRdb's copy carries only in-frame clones and drops some. Clone size and V and J calls were adopted from that table, with D and trimming inferred from the DNA. The repertoire includes some 150,000 clones, more than 75% of them detected once, and roughly 3.2% sits in the top ten. Worth noting for this clone: Its antigen is still unknown.

The TCR was taken from a man between 18 and 29 years old in good health and CMV-seropositive. The sequenced material came from PBMCs.

The CDR3, as DNA: TGTGCCAGCAGTGGTTCCGGGACTACCATAAGCACAGATACGCAGTATTTT. It codes for CASSGSGTTISTDTQYF. The V gene is TRBV2, the J gene TRBJ2-3, with TRBD2 matching over 7 bases. Germline loops: CDR1 SNHLY, CDR2 FYNNEI. CDR3 size: 17 residues. Trimming took 4 bases from V and 0 from J; bases not matched to a gene: 10.